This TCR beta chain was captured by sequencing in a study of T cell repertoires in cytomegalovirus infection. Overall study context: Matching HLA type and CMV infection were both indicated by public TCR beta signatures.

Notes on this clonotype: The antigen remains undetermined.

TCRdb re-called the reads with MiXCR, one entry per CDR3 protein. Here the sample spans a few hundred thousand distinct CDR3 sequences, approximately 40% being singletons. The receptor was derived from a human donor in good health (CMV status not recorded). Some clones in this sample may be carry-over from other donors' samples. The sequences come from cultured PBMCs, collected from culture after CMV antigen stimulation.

The DNA for the CDR3 is TGCAGCGTTGGGAAGACAGGGGACGAGCAGTACTTC. This translates into CSVGKTGDEQYF. This chain connects TRBV29-1 to TRBJ2-7; 8 bases fit TRBD1. The CDR3 is 12 residues long. Germline loops: CDR1 SQVTM, CDR2 ANQGSEA. V lost 4 bases and J lost 5; bases outside the gene matches: 4.